This T cell receptor beta chain was profiled in a study of T cells in pancreatic ductal adenocarcinoma. Study outcomes and limitations: Tumor-versus-blood clonality comparisons may be biased toward lower tumor diversity.

Assay used: immunoSEQ multiplex PCR; TCRdb lists only in-frame clones, some missing. This repertoire shows about 100,000 clones, around 96% found once; its top ten account for roughly 3.1%. A note on this clone: Its antigen is unknown.

The selected patients with pancreatic ductal adenocarcinoma had surgery but no neoadjuvant therapy. CDR3 size: 13 residues. V was cut by 6 bases and J by 9 bases, with 15 bases left in between. Germline V CDR1 and CDR2: MNHEY, SVGAGI. The rearrangement joins TRBV6-5 to TRBJ2-4; weak D call: TRBD1 (6 bases). The receptor's source is a human donor with pancreatic ductal adenocarcinoma. The sequenced sample was PBMCs. CDR3 nucleotides: TGTGCCAGCAGCCAACAGGGTCGGGGCATTCAGTACTTC. It specifies CASSQQGRGIQYF.